This T cell receptor (beta chain) stems from a study of long-term antiretroviral therapy in people with HIV. Sequencing relied on immunoSEQ assay v3.0, run at survey level. Data came from immunoSEQ multiplex PCR; TCRdb stores just in-frame clones and leaves some out. The sample gives roughly 9,000 clones, 65% to 85% of which show up once; roughly 14% is in the top ten. Overall study results and limits: The blood, collected between about 2003 and 2017, was possibly taken under older ART regimens. Diversity increased after ART yet remained lower than in transplant donor controls.

Per germline, CDR1 SGHNT and CDR2 YYREEE (reference sequence). This CDR3 has 14 residues. The V gene lost 0 bases and the J gene lost 1 base, with 5 bases spanning the gap. In the case of this clone: Its specificity is unknown.

The TCR sequence derives from a man in his thirties or forties with HIV. Sample: unsorted PBMCs, taken 0.4 years before starting antiretroviral therapy. The J gene is TRBJ1-3, the V gene TRBV5-4; a possible D gene is TRBD1 (5 bases). As DNA, the CDR3 is TGTGCCAGCAGCTTGGGGGGGTCTGGAAACACCATATATTTT. Protein: CASSLGGSGNTIYF.